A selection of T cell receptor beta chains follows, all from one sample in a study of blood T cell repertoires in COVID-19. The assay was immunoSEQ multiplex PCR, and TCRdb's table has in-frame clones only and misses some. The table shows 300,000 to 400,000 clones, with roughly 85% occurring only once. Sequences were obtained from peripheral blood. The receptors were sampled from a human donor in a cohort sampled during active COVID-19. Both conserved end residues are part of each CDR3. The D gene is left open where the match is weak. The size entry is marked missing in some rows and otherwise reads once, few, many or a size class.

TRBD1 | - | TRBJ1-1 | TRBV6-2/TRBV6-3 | TGTGCCAGCAGTTACCCCAGGGGGAGGACTGAAGCTTTCTTT | CASSYPRGRTEAFF
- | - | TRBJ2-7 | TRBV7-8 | TGTGCCAGCAGCTCGGGAGCCGGGACAGCGGGCTACGAGCAGTACTTC | CASSSGAGTAGYEQYF
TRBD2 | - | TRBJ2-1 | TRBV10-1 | TGCGCCAGCAGTGCGACTAGCGGGGGCCGTAACAATGAGCAGTTCTTC | CASSATSGGRNNEQFF
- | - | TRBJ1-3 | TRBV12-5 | TGTGCTAGTGGTTTGGGACTGGGAGAGGCTGGAAACACCATATATTTT | CASGLGLGEAGNTIYF
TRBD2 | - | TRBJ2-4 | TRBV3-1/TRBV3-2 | TGTGCCAGCAGCGCCACTAGCGGGGGAGGGGCCAAAAACATTCAGTACTTC | CASSATSGGGAKNIQYF
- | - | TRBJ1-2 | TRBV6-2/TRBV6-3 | TGTGCCAGCAGTCCACAGGGACGAGGATTCTATGGCTACACCTTC | CASSPQGRGFYGYTF
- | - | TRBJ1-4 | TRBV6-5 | TGTGCCAGCAGTTACTCGGGGGCCACGGGTGAAAAACTGTTTTTT | CASSYSGATGEKLFF
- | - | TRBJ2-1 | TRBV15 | TGTGCCACGCGGGGGCTGGGGATCAATGAGCAGTTCTTC | CATRGLGINEQFF
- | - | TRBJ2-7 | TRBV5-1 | TGCGCCAGCAGCTTGGTAGGGGCGAGCTCCTACGAGCAGTACTTC | CASSLVGASSYEQYF
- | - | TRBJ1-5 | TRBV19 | TGTGCCAGTAGTCCGCAGGGTCGCAATCAGCCCCAGCATTTT | CASSPQGRNQPQHF
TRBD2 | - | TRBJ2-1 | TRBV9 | TGTGCCAGCAGCGTAGGTGGCGGGGGGGGTAATGAGCAGTTCTTC | CASSVGGGGGNEQFF
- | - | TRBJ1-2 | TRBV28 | TGTGCCAGCAGTCCGCCGCTGTTCGCGAATGGCTACACCTTC | CASSPPLFANGYTF
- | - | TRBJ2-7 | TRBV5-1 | TGCGCCAGCAGCTTGGCGTCGTCAGGGCTCTCCTACGAGCAGTACTTC | CASSLASSGLSYEQYF
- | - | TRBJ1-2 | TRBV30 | TGTGCCTGGAGTGTAAAGGGCAGGGGCGCGTATGGCTACACCTTC | CAWSVKGRGAYGYTF
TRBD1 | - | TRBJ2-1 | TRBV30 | TGTGCCTGGAGTTTTCGGGCCGGGACAGGATACAATGAGCAGTTCTTC | CAWSFRAGTGYNEQFF
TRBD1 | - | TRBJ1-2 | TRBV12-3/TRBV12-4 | TGTGCCAGCAGTAGACGGACAGGGAATGGCTACACCTTC | CASSRRTGNGYTF
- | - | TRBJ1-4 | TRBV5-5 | TGTGCCAGCACCTCCTCTGGTGGCACGGAAAAACTGTTTTTT | CASTSSGGTEKLFF
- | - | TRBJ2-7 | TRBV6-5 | TGTGCCAGCAGCCTCGCCGGACAAATTACCTACGAGCAGTACTTC | CASSLAGQITYEQYF
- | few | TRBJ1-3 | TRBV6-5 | TGTGCCAGCAGGCGCGTCAACTCTGGAAACACCATATATTTT | CASRRVNSGNTIYF
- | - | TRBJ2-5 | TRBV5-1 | TGCGCCAGCAGCTTGCGGGACTCGTTAGAGACCCAGTACTTC | CASSLRDSLETQYF
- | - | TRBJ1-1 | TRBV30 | TGTGCCTGGAGTAGGGGTATGAACACTGAAGCTTTCTTT | CAWSRGMNTEAFF
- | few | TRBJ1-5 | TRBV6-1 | TGTGCCAGCAGTGAAGGAGGTAATAATCAGCCCCAGCATTTT | CASSEGGNNQPQHF
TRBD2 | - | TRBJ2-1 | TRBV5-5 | TGTGCCAGCAGTCTTAGCGGGGGGCAGCAGTTCTTC | CASSLSGGQQFF
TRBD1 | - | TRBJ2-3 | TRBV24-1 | TGTGCCACCAGTGACACCCGACAGGGGTATCACACAGATACGCAGTATTTT | CATSDTRQGYHTDTQYF
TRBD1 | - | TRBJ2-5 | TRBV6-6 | TGTGCCAGCAGTTACCGGACAGGGGGCAGGGAGACCCAGTACTTC | CASSYRTGGRETQYF
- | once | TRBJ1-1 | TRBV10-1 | TGCGCCAGCGCGGGACCGAGGACTGAAGCTTTCTTT | CASAGPRTEAFF
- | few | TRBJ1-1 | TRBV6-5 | TGTGCCAGCAGTTGGACAGAGAACACTGAAGCTTTCTTT | CASSWTENTEAFF
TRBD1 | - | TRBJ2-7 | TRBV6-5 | TGTGCCAGCCGGGACAGGGAGGTGCGGGAGCAGTACTTC | CASRDREVREQYF
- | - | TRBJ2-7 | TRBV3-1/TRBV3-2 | TGTGCCAGCAGCCAAGAAAGCGGGCTTGCGGTCGAGCAGTACTTC | CASSQESGLAVEQYF
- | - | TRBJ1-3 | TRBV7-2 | TGTGCCAGCAGCTTAGTCGTTCAGGGTGGGAACACCATATATTTT | CASSLVVQGGNTIYF
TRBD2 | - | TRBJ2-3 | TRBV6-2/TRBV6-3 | TGTGCCAGCAGTTTGAGCGGGGGCCTTAGCGGGTATTTT | CASSLSGGLSGYF
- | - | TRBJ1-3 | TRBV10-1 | TGCGCCAGCAGTGAGGGACTCAGCTCTGGAAACACCATATATTTT | CASSEGLSSGNTIYF
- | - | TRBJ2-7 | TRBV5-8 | TGTGCCAGCAGCCACTGGACAAGGCCTACCTACGAGCAGTACTTC | CASSHWTRPTYEQYF
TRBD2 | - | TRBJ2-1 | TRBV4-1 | TGCGCCAGCAGCCAAGATTACCCGGGACTAGCGGGGGGGGAGAACAATGAGCAGTTCTTC | CASSQDYPGLAGGENNEQFF
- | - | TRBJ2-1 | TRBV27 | TGTGCCAGCAGTTTTCTCCGGACAAACATATCCTACAATGAGCAGTTCTTC | CASSFLRTNISYNEQFF
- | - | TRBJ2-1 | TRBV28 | TGTGCCAGCAGAACAGGGAGAAATGAGCAGTTCTTC | CASRTGRNEQFF
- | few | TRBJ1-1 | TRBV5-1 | TGCGCCAGCGGATACAGCAACACTGAAGCTTTCTTT | CASGYSNTEAFF
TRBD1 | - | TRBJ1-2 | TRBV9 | TGTGCCAGCAGCACCCCAGCCGGGACAGGTATGAGGAGCTACACCTTC | CASSTPAGTGMRSYTF
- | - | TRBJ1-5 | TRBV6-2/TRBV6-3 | TGTGCCAGCAGTTACCTGGACAGACGTAGCAATCAGCCCCAGCATTTT | CASSYLDRRSNQPQHF
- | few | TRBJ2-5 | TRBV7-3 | TGTGCCAGCAGCTTAGCGGGACTCGGGCAAGAGACCCAGTACTTC | CASSLAGLGQETQYF
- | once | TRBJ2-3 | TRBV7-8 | TGTGCCAGCAGCCTACCCGGGGCAGATACGCAGTATTTT | CASSLPGADTQYF
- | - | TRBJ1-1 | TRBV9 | TGTGCCAGCAGCCTTACTTGGACAGCGAACACTGAAGCTTTCTTT | CASSLTWTANTEAFF
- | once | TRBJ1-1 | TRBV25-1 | TGTGCCAGCAGTGAATCGGAGTGGACTGAAGCTTTCTTT | CASSESEWTEAFF
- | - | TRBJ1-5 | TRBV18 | TGTGCCAGCTCACCATCAGGGCAGGCGGGGCAGCCCCAGCATTTT | CASSPSGQAGQPQHF
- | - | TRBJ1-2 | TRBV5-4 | TGTGCCAGCACCCATGGACAGAAAACTAACTATGGCTACACCTTC | CASTHGQKTNYGYTF
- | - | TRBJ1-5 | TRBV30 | TGTGCCTGGAGTCAAGCAGGGTGGCGCGGTCAGCCCCAGCATTTT | CAWSQAGWRGQPQHF
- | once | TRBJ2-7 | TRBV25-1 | TGTGCCAGCAGTGAATGGGCAGGAGGGGGGGATGAGCAGTACTTC | CASSEWAGGGDEQYF